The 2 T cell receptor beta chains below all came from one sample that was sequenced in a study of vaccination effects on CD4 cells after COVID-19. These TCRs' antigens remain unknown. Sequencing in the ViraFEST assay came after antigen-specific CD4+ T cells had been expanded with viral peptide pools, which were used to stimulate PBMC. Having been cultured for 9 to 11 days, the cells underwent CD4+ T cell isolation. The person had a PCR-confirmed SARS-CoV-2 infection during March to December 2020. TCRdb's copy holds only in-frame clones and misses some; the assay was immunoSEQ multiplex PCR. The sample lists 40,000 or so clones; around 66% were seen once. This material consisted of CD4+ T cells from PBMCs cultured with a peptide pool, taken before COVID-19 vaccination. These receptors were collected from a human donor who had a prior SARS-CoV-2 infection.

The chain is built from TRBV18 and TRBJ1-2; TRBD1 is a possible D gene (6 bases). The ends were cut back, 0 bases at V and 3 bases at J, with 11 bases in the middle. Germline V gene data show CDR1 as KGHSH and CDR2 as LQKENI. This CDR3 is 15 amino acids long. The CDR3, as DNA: TGTGCCAGCTCACCACCGCCGGGGGCGTACTATGGCTACACCTTC. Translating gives CASSPPPGAYYGYTF. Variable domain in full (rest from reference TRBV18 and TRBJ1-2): NAGVMQNPRHLVRRRGQEARLRCSPMKGHSHVYWYRQLPEEGLKFMVYLQKENIIDESGMPKERFSAEFPKEGPSILRIQQVVRGDSAAYFCASSPPPGAYYGYTFGSGTRLTVV.

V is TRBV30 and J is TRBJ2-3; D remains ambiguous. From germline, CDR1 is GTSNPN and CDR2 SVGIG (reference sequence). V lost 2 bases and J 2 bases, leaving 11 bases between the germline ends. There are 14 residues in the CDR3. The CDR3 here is CAWSIGGSTDTQYF. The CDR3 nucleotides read TGTGCCTGGAGTATAGGTGGGTCCACAGATACGCAGTATTTT.